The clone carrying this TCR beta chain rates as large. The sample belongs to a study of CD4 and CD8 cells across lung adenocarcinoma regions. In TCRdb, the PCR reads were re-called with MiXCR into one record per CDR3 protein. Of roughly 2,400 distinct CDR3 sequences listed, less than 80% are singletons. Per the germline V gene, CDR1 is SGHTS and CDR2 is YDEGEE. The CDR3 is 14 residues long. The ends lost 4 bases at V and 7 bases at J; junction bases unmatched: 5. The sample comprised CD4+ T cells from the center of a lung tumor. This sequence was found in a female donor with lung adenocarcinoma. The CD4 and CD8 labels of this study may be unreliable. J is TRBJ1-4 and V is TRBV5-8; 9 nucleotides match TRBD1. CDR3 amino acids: CASSAGTGSEKLFF. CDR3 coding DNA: TGTGCCAGCAGCGCCGGGACAGGGAGTGAAAAACTGTTTTTT.